The sequence of this T cell receptor beta chain was determined in a study of blood T cell repertoires in COVID-19. On the study more broadly: Samples taken during acute and convalescent COVID-19 were collected in the United States, Italy and Spain. From T cells, B-cell-depleted T cells, or PBMCs came the material, which was cDNA or gDNA.

The assay was immunoSEQ multiplex PCR, and TCRdb's table has in-frame clones only and misses some. The sample has about 200,000 clones; approximately 91% are singletons. CDR3 length equals 13 residues. Per the germline V gene, CDR1 is MNHEY and CDR2 is SVGAGI. After removal of 6 bases from V and 3 bases from J, the junction contained 3 bases not matched to a gene. Sequencing used peripheral blood. J is TRBJ1-1 and V is TRBV6-5, with 8 bases aligning to TRBD1. The clonotype comes from a middle-aged woman who had recovered from COVID-19. The CDR3 sequence: CASSGQGDTEAFF. CDR3 in DNA: TGTGCCAGCAGCGGACAGGGAGACACTGAAGCTTTCTTT.